The 21 T cell receptor beta chains given below trace back to one sample, sequenced in a study of PD-L1 blockade in urothelial cancer. Time point given: pretreatment peripheral blood. Sequencing was performed with immunoSEQ multiplex PCR; in TCRdb, only in-frame clones are kept and a portion is missing. Of tens of thousands of clones listed, roughly 89% are singletons. The source material was PBMCs, sampled around atezolizumab (anti-PD-L1) treatment. These receptors were obtained from a man in his 60s with urothelial cancer.

The genes are TRBV7-2 and TRBJ2-3; 9 nucleotides align to TRBD1. Germline-derived CDR1 and CDR2 are SGHTA and FQGNSA. V lost 6 bases, J lost 3 bases, and 7 bases stayed unmatched. The CDR3 runs to 15 residues. The CDR3 spells CASRQTGGGTDTQYF. CDR3 coding DNA: TGTGCCAGCAGACAGACAGGGGGAGGTACAGATACGCAGTATTTT. Full variable domain (rest looked up from reference TRBV7-2 and TRBJ2-3): GAGVSQSPSNKVTEKGKDVELRCDPISGHTALYWYRQSLGQGLEFLIYFQGNSAPDKSGLPSDRFSAERTGGSVSTLTIQRTQQEDSAVYLCASRQTGGGTDTQYFGPGTRLTVL.

The chain has TRBV2 and TRBJ1-2; 8 bases align to TRBD1. The CDR3 runs 14 residues. J lost 8 bases, V lost 5 bases, and 10 bases had no gene match. Germline V gene data show CDR1 as SNHLY and CDR2 as FYNNEI. The CDR3, as DNA: TGTGCCAGCAGTTATTTGACAGGGGACGGAGGCTACACCTTC. Protein product: CASSYLTGDGGYTF.

The chain carries TRBV6-5 and TRBJ2-7; the match to TRBD2 covers 8 bases. Germline V gene lookup returns CDR1 MNHEY and CDR2 SVGAGI. The length of the CDR3 is 12 residues. The junction had 5 bases not matched to a gene; V was cut back by 6 bases and J by 7 bases. The CDR3: CASRQTSGEQYF. Here the CDR3 DNA reads TGTGCCAGCAGACAAACTAGCGGAGAGCAGTACTTC.

The chain employs TRBV5-1 and TRBJ2-3, with D maybe TRBD2 (5 bases). Per germline, CDR1 SGHRS and CDR2 YFSETQ. With 4 bases removed from V and 6 bases from J, the gap between germline ends came to 9 bases. The CDR3 consists of 12 residues. In DNA, the CDR3 is TGCGCCAGCAGCCCGCGGGTTGATACGCAGTATTTT. As protein: CASSPRVDTQYF.

V is TRBV2 and J is TRBJ2-5; D is undetermined. The length of the CDR3 is 14 residues. Germline V gene data show CDR1 as SNHLY and CDR2 as FYNNEI. V lost 4 bases and J 5 bases, leaving 14 bases between the germline ends. The CDR3 DNA reads as TGTGCCAGCAGTGCGGAACGGCTCGGGGAGACCCAGTACTTC. Protein: CASSAERLGETQYF.

The chain employs TRBV2 and TRBJ2-7; the D gene is possibly TRBD1 (5 bases). Trimming left V 3 bases short and J 11 bases short, with 14 bases between. The CDR3 loop spans 12 amino acids. CDR1 SNHLY and CDR2 FYNNEI come from the germline V gene. CDR3 protein: CASSEEQDSKYF. In DNA, the CDR3 is TGTGCCAGCAGTGAGGAACAGGATTCTAAGTACTTC.

The gene calls are TRBV18 and TRBJ2-2; a weak D match, TRBD1 (6 bases). Germline V CDR1 and CDR2: KGHSH, LQKENI. This CDR3 region has 15 residues. V was trimmed by 8 bases and J by 4 bases, leaving 17 bases between them. The chain's CDR3 is CASTPRTVGTGELFF. The CDR3 DNA reads TGTGCCAGCACCCCACGGACAGTCGGCACCGGGGAGCTGTTTTTT.

This clone was seen only once. The chain has TRBV4-3 and TRBJ2-7, with D unclear. The germline V gene has CDR1 LGHNA and CDR2 YSLEER. The germline V and J ends were trimmed by 0 bases and 2 bases, with 11 bases remaining between them. The CDR3 totals 15 residues. Here the CDR3 DNA reads TGCGCCAGCAGCCAAGACGCCCAGAACCCCTACGAGCAGTACTTC. Residues: CASSQDAQNPYEQYF.

The CDR3 spells CASSERGKNTEAFF. As DNA, the CDR3 is TGCGCCAGCAGTGAAAGGGGGAAGAACACTGAAGCTTTCTTT. The rearrangement joins TRBV10-1 to TRBJ1-1; D may be TRBD1 (6 bases). This CDR3 is built from 14 residues. In germline, CDR1 is WNHNN, CDR2 SYGVQD (reference sequence). Trimming cost V 3 bases and J 1 base, with 9 bases left between them.

The V and J genes are TRBV7-9 and TRBJ1-1; 9 bases match TRBD1. CDR1 SEHNR and CDR2 FQNEAQ come from the germline V gene (reference sequence). CDR3 length equals 14 residues. J was trimmed by 8 bases and V by 5 bases; bases with no gene match: 9. The CDR3 sequence: CASSPPGQGLEAFF. CDR3 sequence (DNA): TGTGCCAGCAGCCCGCCGGGACAGGGTTTGGAAGCTTTCTTT.

This chain links TRBV5-1 with TRBJ2-7; D is perhaps TRBD1 (5 bases). The V gene lost 2 bases and the J gene lost 0 bases, with 12 bases spanning the gap. Germline V CDR1 and CDR2: SGHRS, YFSETQ. This CDR3 region has 15 residues. CDR3 sequence reads: CASSLETDSSYEQYF. The CDR3 DNA sequence: TGCGCCAGCAGCTTAGAGACAGACAGCTCCTACGAGCAGTACTTC.

V gene TRBV5-6 combines with J gene TRBJ2-5, with D unresolved. V was pared by 4 bases and J by 3 bases, with 10 bases between. The CDR3 is made up of 13 amino acids. Germline V lookup: CDR1 SGHDT, CDR2 YYEEEE. The CDR3 reads CASSPTNKETQYF. DNA for the CDR3: TGTGCCAGCAGCCCCACTAACAAAGAGACCCAGTACTTC.

In DNA, the CDR3 is TGTGCCAGCACCTCGGGGGGCGGGTCCCTCCACTTT. Protein product: CASTSGGGSLHF. J is TRBJ1-6 and V is TRBV7-9; D may be TRBD1 (6 bases). CDR3 length: 12 residues. Looked up from germline, CDR1 is SEHNR and CDR2 is FQNEAQ (reference sequence). The V end was cut by 7 bases, the J end by 14 bases, with 15 bases between.

The V and J genes are TRBV6-6 and TRBJ2-3; 7 nucleotides align to TRBD2. This CDR3 is built from 14 residues. The V and J ends lost 5 bases and 2 bases, in that order; junction bases with no gene match: 4. Germline CDR1 and CDR2: MNHNY and SVGAGI (reference sequence). The CDR3 protein is CASSNLADTDTQYF. The DNA of the CDR3 is TGTGCCAGCAGTAACCTAGCGGACACAGATACGCAGTATTTT.

The V gene is TRBV11-1, the J gene TRBJ2-5; 7 bases match TRBD1. Germline values: CDR1 SGHAT, CDR2 FQDESV (reference sequence). The CDR3 has 14 amino acids. V dropped 5 bases and J dropped 9; count of bases not matched to a gene: 12. This CDR3 reads CASSEWDSPRAQYF. The CDR3, as DNA: TGTGCCAGCAGCGAATGGGACAGCCCAAGGGCCCAGTACTTC.

The CDR3 here is CASSPDRLPATQYF. Here the CDR3 DNA reads TGCGCCAGCAGCCCGGACAGACTCCCGGCGACCCAGTACTTC. J is TRBJ2-5 and V is TRBV5-1; D possibly corresponds to TRBD1 (6 bases). Germline lookup yields CDR1 SGHRS and CDR2 YFSETQ. CDR3 length: 14 residues. The V gene lost 4 bases and the J gene lost 7 bases, with 17 bases spanning the gap.

This chain uses TRBV5-1 with TRBJ2-1; 11 nucleotides match TRBD2. V was clipped by 1 base and J by 8 bases; unmatched bases: 14. CDR1 SGHRS and CDR2 YFSETQ come from the germline V gene. The CDR3 consists of 18 residues. The CDR3 reads CASSLLPSGRRSSDEQFF. For the CDR3, the DNA is TGCGCCAGCAGCTTGCTTCCTAGCGGGAGGAGAAGTAGCGATGAGCAGTTCTTC.

The chain has TRBV19 and TRBJ2-2; 8 bases map to TRBD1. Trimming removed 7 bases from V and 4 bases from J; junction bases left unmatched: 5. The germline CDR1 and CDR2 sequences are LNHDA and SQIVND (reference sequence). The CDR3 length is 14 residues. The CDR3 DNA sequence: TGTGCCAGTATGGACAGGGCTGGCACCGGGGAGCTGTTTTTT. Protein product: CASMDRAGTGELFF. Full variable domain (remainder filled in from reference TRBV19 and TRBJ2-2): DGGITQSPKYLFRKEGQNVTLSCEQNLNHDAMYWYRQDPGQGLRLIYYSQIVNDFQKGDIAEGYSVSREKKESFPLTVTSAQKNPTAFYLCASMDRAGTGELFFGEGSRLTVL.

The V call is TRBV30, the J call TRBJ1-2; D uncertain. The CDR3 is made up of 15 amino acids. Trimming took 0 bases from V and 8 from J, leaving 19 bases between them. Per the germline V gene, CDR1 is GTSNPN and CDR2 is SVGIG (reference sequence). The CDR3 loop reads CAWSVQPSGSGGYTF. The CDR3 DNA reads TGTGCCTGGAGTGTACAACCTAGCGGATCGGGAGGCTACACCTTC.

The V gene is TRBV27, the J gene TRBJ2-7, with TRBD1 as a possible D gene (6 bases). Per the germline V gene, CDR1 is MNHEY and CDR2 is SMNVEV (reference sequence). V shed 6 bases and J shed 7 bases, with 16 bases lying between them. The CDR3 loop spans 13 amino acids. The CDR3 coding sequence is TGTGCCAGCAGGGGAATTGTTACAGGGGAGCAGTACTTC. It specifies CASRGIVTGEQYF.

This chain connects TRBV12-5 to TRBJ2-3, with D perhaps matching TRBD1 (6 bases). V shed 5 bases and J shed 6 bases, with 12 bases lying between them. The CDR3 has 13 residues. Germline CDR1 LGHNT, CDR2 FRNRAP. The CDR3 sequence is CASGRTATDTQYF. For the CDR3, the DNA is TGTGCTAGTGGTCGGACAGCAACGGATACGCAGTATTTT.